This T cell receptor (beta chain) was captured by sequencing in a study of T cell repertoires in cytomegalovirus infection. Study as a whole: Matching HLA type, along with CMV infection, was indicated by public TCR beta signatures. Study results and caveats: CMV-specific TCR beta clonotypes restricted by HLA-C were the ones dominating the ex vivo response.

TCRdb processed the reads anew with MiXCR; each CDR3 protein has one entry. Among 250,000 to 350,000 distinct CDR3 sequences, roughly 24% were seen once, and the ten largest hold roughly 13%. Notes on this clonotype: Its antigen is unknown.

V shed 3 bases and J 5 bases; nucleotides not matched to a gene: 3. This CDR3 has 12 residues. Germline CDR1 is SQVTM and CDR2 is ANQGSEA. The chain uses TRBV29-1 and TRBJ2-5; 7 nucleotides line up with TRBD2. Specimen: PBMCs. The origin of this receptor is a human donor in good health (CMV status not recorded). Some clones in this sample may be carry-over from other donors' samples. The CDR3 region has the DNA TGCAGCGTTGATGGGGGGGTGGAGACCCAGTACTTC. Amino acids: CSVDGGVETQYF.